A selection of T cell receptor beta chains follows, all from one sample in a study of Graves' ophthalmopathy and Graves' hyperthyroidism. TCRdb re-derived calls from the multiplex PCR reads in MiXCR, one entry per CDR3 protein. The table includes 620,000 or so distinct CDR3 sequences, about 24% detected once. The sample was peripheral blood. All receptors come from a woman younger than 35 with stable Graves' hyperthyroidism. Some clones in this sample may be carry-over from other donors' samples. Each CDR3 is given with its conserved first and last residue. The D gene is left open where the match is weak. The size entry is marked missing in some rows and otherwise reads once, few, many or a size class.

d_call	clone_size	v_call	j_call	cdr3_aa	cdr3_nt
TRBD1	NA	TRBV29-1	TRBJ2-5	CSVDSTGSQETQYF	TGCAGCGTTGACTCGACAGGGAGCCAAGAGACCCAGTACTTC
NA	NA	TRBV3-1	TRBJ1-1	CASSLPPGVAFF	TGTGCCAGCAGCCTACCCCCGGGGGTAGCTTTCTTT
NA	many	TRBV27	TRBJ1-2	CASSLSINYGYTF	TGTGCCAGCAGTTTATCTATTAACTATGGCTACACCTTC
NA	NA	TRBV6-5	TRBJ2-6	CASSYGWESGANVLTF	TGTGCCAGCAGTTACGGCTGGGAGTCTGGGGCCAACGTCCTGACTTTC
NA	many	TRBV20-1	TRBJ1-2	CSARAPGGTAAHTF	TGCAGTGCTAGAGCCCCTGGGGGGACCGCCGCGCACACCTTC
NA	many	TRBV30	TRBJ2-4	CAWRRDWGKNIQYF	TGTGCCTGGCGCCGGGATTGGGGGAAAAACATTCAGTACTTC
NA	NA	TRBV7-8	TRBJ2-7	CASSHYAGPDEQYF	TGTGCCAGCAGCCACTACGCAGGCCCGGACGAGCAGTACTTC
NA	many	TRBV5-6	TRBJ1-1	CASSSENRRNTEAFF	TGTGCCAGCAGCTCAGAAAATCGACGCAACACTGAAGCTTTCTTT
NA	many	TRBV19	TRBJ1-1	CASSIPGITEAFF	TGTGCCAGTAGTATTCCAGGGATCACTGAAGCTTTCTTT
NA	NA	TRBV2	TRBJ2-7	CASSEEGEQYF	TGTGCCAGCAGTGAGGAGGGTGAGCAGTACTTC
TRBD1	many	TRBV5-1	TRBJ1-1	CASTVGQGNTEAFF	TGCGCCAGCACCGTAGGACAGGGGAACACTGAAGCTTTCTTT
TRBD1	few	TRBV6-1	TRBJ2-7	CASSTPGQGAYEQYF	TGTGCCAGCAGTACCCCGGGACAGGGGGCCTACGAGCAGTACTTC
NA	many	TRBV11-1	TRBJ2-5	CASSFASRDATQHF	TGTGCCAGCAGCTTTGCGTCTAGGGATGCGACCCAGCACTTC
NA	many	TRBV20-1	TRBJ2-5	CSARDVGRDPQETQYF	TGCAGTGCTAGAGATGTTGGTAGGGACCCACAAGAGACCCAGTACTTC
NA	NA	TRBV5-1	TRBJ2-2	CASSLDSVAGELFF	TGCGCCAGCAGCTTGGACTCGGTGGCCGGGGAGCTGTTTTTT
TRBD2	few	TRBV6-1	TRBJ2-7	CASRAGVPSYEQYF	TGTGCCAGCAGGGCGGGGGTCCCATCATACGAGCAGTACTTC
NA	many	TRBV11-2	TRBJ2-2	CASSFVQNLFANTGELFF	TGTGCCAGCAGCTTCGTACAGAATCTGTTCGCGAACACCGGGGAGCTGTTTTTT
NA	many	TRBV7-9	TRBJ1-1	CASSLNRLRNTEAFF	TGTGCCAGCAGTTTAAACAGGTTACGGAACACTGAAGCTTTCTTT
NA	once	TRBV4-2	TRBJ1-3	CASSPRQSRLSGNTIYF	TGTGCCAGCAGCCCCCGACAGTCAAGGCTCTCTGGAAACACCATATATTTT
TRBD1	many	TRBV5-6	TRBJ1-5	CASSFGTGGGKPQHF	TGTGCCAGCAGTTTCGGGACAGGGGGCGGGAAGCCCCAGCATTTT
NA	many	TRBV7-2	TRBJ2-4	CASSLGGTKNIQYF	TGTGCCAGCAGCTTAGGAGGTACCAAAAACATTCAGTACTTC
TRBD1	NA	TRBV29-1	TRBJ1-1	CSVDSPGQGDTEAFF	TGCAGCGTTGATAGTCCGGGACAGGGAGACACTGAAGCTTTCTTT
NA	NA	TRBV20-1	TRBJ2-1	CSARDNNNEQFF	TGCAGTGCTAGAGATAATAACAATGAGCAGTTCTTC
NA	NA	TRBV28	TRBJ2-5	CASALGEGTQYF	TGTGCCAGTGCACTAGGTGAAGGGACCCAGTACTTC
TRBD1	many	TRBV6-5	TRBJ1-5	CASSYSGTGGNQPQHF	TGTGCCAGCAGTTACTCCGGGACAGGGGGCAATCAGCCCCAGCATTTT
NA	many	TRBV19	TRBJ1-1	CASSTYLSTEAFF	TGTGCCAGTAGTACCTATTTATCCACTGAAGCTTTCTTT
TRBD1	many	TRBV12-5	TRBJ2-5	CASGRGDRERETQYF	TGTGCTAGTGGACGGGGGGACAGGGAAAGAGAGACCCAGTACTTC
TRBD1	once	TRBV6-1	TRBJ1-1	CASGDRGQTEAFF	TGTGCCAGCGGGGACAGGGGTCAAACTGAAGCTTTCTTT
NA	NA	TRBV4-1	TRBJ1-2	CASSQDSLSTANYGYTF	TGCGCCAGCAGCCAAGATTCTCTATCCACCGCTAACTATGGCTACACCTTC
TRBD2	NA	TRBV4-1	TRBJ2-7	CASSRTEREGTYEQYF	TGCGCCAGCAGCCGGACAGAGCGGGAGGGCACCTACGAGCAGTACTTC
TRBD1	many	TRBV11-2	TRBJ1-1	CASSQGWRGRKTEAFF	TGTGCCAGCAGCCAGGGTTGGAGGGGGCGGAAAACTGAAGCTTTCTTT
NA	many	TRBV9	TRBJ1-1	CASSVVGGLNTEAFF	TGTGCCAGCAGCGTAGTGGGGGGCCTGAACACTGAAGCTTTCTTT
NA	many	TRBV12-3/TRBV12-4	TRBJ2-7	CASSARAESSYEQYF	TGTGCCAGCAGTGCAAGAGCGGAGAGCAGCTACGAGCAGTACTTC
NA	many	TRBV28	TRBJ2-7	CASSFDKNYEQYF	TGTGCCAGCAGTTTTGACAAGAACTACGAGCAGTACTTC
NA	NA	TRBV6-1	TRBJ1-1	CASSREENTEAFF	TGTGCCAGCAGCCGCGAAGAAAACACTGAAGCTTTCTTT
TRBD1	NA	TRBV12-3/TRBV12-4	TRBJ2-2	CASGDPQGVGELFF	TGTGCCAGCGGCGACCCCCAGGGGGTTGGGGAGCTGTTTTTT
TRBD2	NA	TRBV18	TRBJ2-7	CASSPTSDVPYEQYF	TGTGCCAGCTCCCCTACTAGCGATGTCCCCTACGAGCAGTACTTC
NA	NA	TRBV2	TRBJ1-1	CASSVKGYYTEAFF	TGTGCCAGCAGTGTAAAGGGGTACTACACTGAAGCTTTCTTT
NA	NA	TRBV27	TRBJ1-5	CASSPGLEGQPQHF	TGTGCCAGCAGTCCGGGGCTGGAGGGGCAGCCCCAGCATTTT
NA	many	TRBV20-1	TRBJ2-7	CSARAEGGMGEQYF	TGCAGTGCTAGAGCCGAGGGCGGGATGGGGGAGCAGTACTTC
NA	few	TRBV12-3/TRBV12-4	TRBJ1-1	CASRRETEAFF	TGTGCCAGCAGACGAGAAACTGAAGCTTTCTTT
NA	NA	TRBV30	TRBJ2-5	CAWSVRLGRSEETQYF	TGTGCCTGGAGTGTACGGTTGGGAAGGTCGGAGGAGACCCAGTACTTC
NA	NA	TRBV29-1	TRBJ1-2	CSVEAPTALCTF	TGCAGCGTTGAAGCACCTACAGCCCTCTGCACCTTC
NA	many	TRBV6-5	TRBJ2-7	CASSYTGEQYF	TGTGCCAGCAGCTATACCGGGGAGCAGTACTTC
NA	many	TRBV15	TRBJ1-6	CATSRDMRSSYNSPLHF	TGTGCCACCAGCAGAGATATGCGGAGCTCCTATAATTCACCCCTCCACTTT
NA	many	TRBV30	TRBJ2-5	CAWSKRAAPETQYF	TGTGCCTGGAGTAAAAGAGCGGCTCCCGAGACCCAGTACTTC
NA	few	TRBV6-1	TRBJ2-7	CASQGHLRSYEQYF	TGTGCCTCCCAGGGACACCTTCGGTCCTACGAGCAGTACTTC